The rows below give T cell receptor beta chains drawn from one sample of a study of OX40 agonist ivuxolimab in advanced cancers. TCRdb's table, derived via immunoSEQ multiplex PCR, lists solely in-frame clones and lacks some. This sample has about 20,000 clones; 65% to 85% occur once, and the top ten carry 3.8%. Sample: CD4+ or CD8+ T cells sorted from blood, taken in a trial of the OX40 agonist ivuxolimab. These receptors all stem from an adult with an advanced solid tumor such as melanoma, head and neck, liver or kidney cancer. Each CDR3 is given with its conserved first and last residue. The D gene is left open where the match is weak.

TRBD2,TRBV9,TRBJ2-5,CASSPGLAGGETQYF
.,TRBV28,TRBJ2-7,CASSTGSEQYF
.,TRBV7-2,TRBJ1-5,CASSLVGGAQGQPQHF
.,TRBV5-4,TRBJ2-3,CASSLGDSGGGTQYF
TRBD1,TRBV4-1,TRBJ2-5,CASSTPGQGSQETQYF
.,TRBV28,TRBJ2-7,CASRGMGGVHEQYF
.,TRBV27,TRBJ1-6,CASSSLTYNSPLHF
.,TRBV7-3,TRBJ1-1,CASSPTGNTEAFF
TRBD2,TRBV2,TRBJ2-5,CASSAWTSGSTAETQYF
TRBD1,TRBV10-1,TRBJ1-1,CASSAGGSMGSEAFF
.,TRBV19,TRBJ2-5,CASSTGLVFLSQETQYF
TRBD2,TRBV28,TRBJ2-7,CASSFTIQTSGRDLSYEQYF
TRBD2,TRBV19,TRBJ2-2,CASSPSGSGTGELFF
.,TRBV7-2,TRBJ2-5,CASTKGGPETQYF
.,TRBV27,TRBJ1-5,CASSLEYHQPQHF
TRBD2,TRBV5-1,TRBJ2-1,CASSPQTSGAYNEQFF
.,TRBV19,TRBJ1-1,CASSWSIGEAFF
TRBD2,TRBV5-1,TRBJ2-2,CASSKLAEDTGELFF